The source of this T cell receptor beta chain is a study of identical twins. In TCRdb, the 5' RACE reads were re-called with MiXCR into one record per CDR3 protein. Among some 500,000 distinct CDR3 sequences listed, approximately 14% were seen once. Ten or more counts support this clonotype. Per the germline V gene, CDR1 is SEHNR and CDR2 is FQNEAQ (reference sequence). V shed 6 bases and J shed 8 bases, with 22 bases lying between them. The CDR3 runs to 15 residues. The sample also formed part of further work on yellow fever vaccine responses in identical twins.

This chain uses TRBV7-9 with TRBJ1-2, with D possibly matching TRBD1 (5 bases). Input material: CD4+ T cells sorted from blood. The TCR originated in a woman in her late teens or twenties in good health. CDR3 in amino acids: CASSKDGDGPKGYTF. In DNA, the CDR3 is TGTGCCAGCAGTAAAGACGGGGACGGACCTAAGGGCTACACCTTC. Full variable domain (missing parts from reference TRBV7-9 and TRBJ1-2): DTGVSQNPRHKITKRGQNVTFRCDPISEHNRLYWYRQTLGQGPEFLTYFQNEAQLEKSRLLSDRFSAERPKGSFSTLEIQRTEQGDSAMYLCASSKDGDGPKGYTFGSGTRLTVV.